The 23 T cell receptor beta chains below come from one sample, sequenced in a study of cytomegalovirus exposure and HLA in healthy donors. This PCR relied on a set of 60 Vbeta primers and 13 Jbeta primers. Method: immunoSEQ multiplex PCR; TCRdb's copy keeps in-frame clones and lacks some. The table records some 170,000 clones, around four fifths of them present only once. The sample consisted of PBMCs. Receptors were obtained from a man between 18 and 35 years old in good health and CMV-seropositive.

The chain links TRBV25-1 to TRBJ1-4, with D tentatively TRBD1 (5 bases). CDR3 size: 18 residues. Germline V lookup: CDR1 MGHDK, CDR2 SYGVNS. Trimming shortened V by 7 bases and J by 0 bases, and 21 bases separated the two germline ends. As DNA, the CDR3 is TGTGCCAGCATAGACCTGGGGGACTTTGTCTCAACTAATGAAAAACTGTTTTTT. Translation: CASIDLGDFVSTNEKLFF.

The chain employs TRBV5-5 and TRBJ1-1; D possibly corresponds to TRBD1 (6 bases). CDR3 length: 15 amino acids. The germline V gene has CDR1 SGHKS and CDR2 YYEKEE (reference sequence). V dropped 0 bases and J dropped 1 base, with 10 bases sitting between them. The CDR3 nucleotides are TGTGCCAGCAGCTTGGGCGGGGGCGGGAACACTGAAGCTTTCTTT. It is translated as CASSLGGGGNTEAFF.

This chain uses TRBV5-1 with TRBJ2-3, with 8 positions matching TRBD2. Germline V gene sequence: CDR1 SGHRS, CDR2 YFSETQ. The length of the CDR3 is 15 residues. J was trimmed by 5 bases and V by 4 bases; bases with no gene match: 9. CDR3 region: CASSPGGAVRDTQYF. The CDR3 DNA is TGCGCCAGCAGCCCGGGGGGGGCTGTCCGAGATACGCAGTATTTT. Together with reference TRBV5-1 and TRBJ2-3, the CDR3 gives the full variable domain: KAGVTQTPRYLIKTRGQQVTLSCSPISGHRSVSWYQQTPGQGLQFLFEYFSETQRNKGNFPGRFSGRQFSNSRSEMNVSTLELGDSALYLCASSPGGAVRDTQYFGPGTRLTVL.

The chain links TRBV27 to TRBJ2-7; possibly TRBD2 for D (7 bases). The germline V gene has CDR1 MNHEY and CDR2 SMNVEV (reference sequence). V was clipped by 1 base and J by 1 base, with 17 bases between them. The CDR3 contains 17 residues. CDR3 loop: CASSLFWTEGGSYEQYF. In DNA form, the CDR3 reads TGTGCCAGCAGTTTATTCTGGACAGAGGGAGGGTCCTACGAGCAGTACTTC.

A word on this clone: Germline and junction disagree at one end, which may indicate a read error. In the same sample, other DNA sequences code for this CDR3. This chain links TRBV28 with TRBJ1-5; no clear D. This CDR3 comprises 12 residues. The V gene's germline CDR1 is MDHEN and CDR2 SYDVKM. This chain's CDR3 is CASSFPNSPQHF. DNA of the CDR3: TGCGCCAGCAGTTTTCCCAATTCGCCCCAGCATTTT.

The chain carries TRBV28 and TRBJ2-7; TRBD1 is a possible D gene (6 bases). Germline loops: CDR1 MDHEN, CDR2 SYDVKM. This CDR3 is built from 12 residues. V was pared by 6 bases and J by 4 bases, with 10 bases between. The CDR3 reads CASRQGSYEQYF. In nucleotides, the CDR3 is TGTGCCAGCAGACAGGGCTCTTACGAGCAGTACTTC.

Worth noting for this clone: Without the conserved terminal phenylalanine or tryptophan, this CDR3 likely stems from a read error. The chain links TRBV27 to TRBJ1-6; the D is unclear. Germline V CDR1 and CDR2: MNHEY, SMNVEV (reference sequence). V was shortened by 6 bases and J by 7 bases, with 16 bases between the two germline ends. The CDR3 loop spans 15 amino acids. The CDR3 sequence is CASSPIMADNSPLHL. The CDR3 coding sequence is TGTGCCAGCAGCCCTATAATGGCGGACAATTCACCCCTCCACCTT.

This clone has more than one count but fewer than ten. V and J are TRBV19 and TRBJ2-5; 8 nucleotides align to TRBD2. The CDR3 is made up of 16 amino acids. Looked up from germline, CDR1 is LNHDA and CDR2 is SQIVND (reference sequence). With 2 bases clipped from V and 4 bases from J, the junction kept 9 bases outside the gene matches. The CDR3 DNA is TGTGCCAGTAGTATAAGTGCCAGCGGGAGTGGAGAGACCCAGTACTTC. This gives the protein CASSISASGSGETQYF.

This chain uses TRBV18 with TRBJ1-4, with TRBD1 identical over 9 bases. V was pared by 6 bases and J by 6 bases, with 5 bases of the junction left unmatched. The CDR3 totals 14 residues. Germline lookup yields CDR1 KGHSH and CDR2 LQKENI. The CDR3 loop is CASSRDRGDEKLFF. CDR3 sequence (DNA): TGTGCCAGCTCGCGAGACAGGGGGGATGAAAAACTGTTTTTT.

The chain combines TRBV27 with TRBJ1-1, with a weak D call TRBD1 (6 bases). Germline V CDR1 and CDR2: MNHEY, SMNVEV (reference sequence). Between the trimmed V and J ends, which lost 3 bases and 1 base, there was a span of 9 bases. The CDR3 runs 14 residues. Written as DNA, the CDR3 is TGTGCCAGCAGTTTGGGGGGGGCGAACACTGAAGCTTTCTTT. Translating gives CASSLGGANTEAFF.

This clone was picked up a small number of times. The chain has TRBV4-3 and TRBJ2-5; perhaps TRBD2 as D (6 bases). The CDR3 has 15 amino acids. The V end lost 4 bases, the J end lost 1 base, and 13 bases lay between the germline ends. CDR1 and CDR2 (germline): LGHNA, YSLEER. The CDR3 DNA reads TGCGCCAGCAGCCCAAAGGGAGGAGTCCAAGAGACCCAGTACTTC. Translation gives CASSPKGGVQETQYF.

The CDR3 loop is CAYGQGFSSYEQYF. Written as DNA, the CDR3 is TGTGCTTATGGACAGGGCTTTAGCTCCTACGAGCAGTACTTC. The rearrangement uses TRBV30 and TRBJ2-7; 8 bases fit TRBD1. Germline CDR1 is GTSNPN and CDR2 is SVGIG (reference sequence). The CDR3 is 14 residues long. The full variable domain, completed using reference TRBV30 and TRBJ2-7, is SQTIHQWPATLVQPVGSPLSLECTVEGTSNPNLYWYRQAAGRGLQLLFYSVGIGQISSEVPQNLSASRPQDRQFILSSKKLLLSDSGFYLCAYGQGFSSYEQYFGPGTRLTVT.

The CDR3 sequence is CASSPAAGGNYEQYF. CDR3 DNA: TGTGCCAGCTCACCGGCGGCGGGAGGGAACTACGAGCAGTACTTC. V and J are TRBV18 and TRBJ2-7; 9 bases are a match to TRBD2. Trimming removed 3 bases from V and 3 bases from J; junction bases left unmatched: 6. Germline CDR1 reads KGHSH; CDR2 reads LQKENI. The CDR3 is made up of 15 amino acids.

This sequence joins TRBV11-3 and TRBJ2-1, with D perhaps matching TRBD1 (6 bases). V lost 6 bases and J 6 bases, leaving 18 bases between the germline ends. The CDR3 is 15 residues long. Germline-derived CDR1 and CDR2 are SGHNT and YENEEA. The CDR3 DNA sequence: TGTGCCAGCAGTCTGACGTCAGGGGCCTCCAATGAGCAGTTCTTC. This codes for CASSLTSGASNEQFF. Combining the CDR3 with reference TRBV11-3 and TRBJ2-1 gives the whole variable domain EAGVVQSPRYKIIEKKQPVAFWCNPISGHNTLYWYLQNLGQGPELLIRYENEEAVDDSQLPKDRFSAERLKGVDSTLKIQPAELGDSAVYLCASSLTSGASNEQFFGPGTRLTVL.

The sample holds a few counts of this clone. The CDR3 nucleotides are TGTGCCTGGAGTGTTATCCGTTTCGGACAGCACCAAGAGACCCAGTACTTC. Protein product: CAWSVIRFGQHQETQYF. The chain is built from TRBV30 and TRBJ2-5; perhaps TRBD1 as D (6 bases). From germline, CDR1 is GTSNPN and CDR2 SVGIG (reference sequence). V shed 0 bases and J shed 0 bases, with 17 bases lying between them. The CDR3 contains 17 residues.

In DNA form, the CDR3 reads TGTGCCTGGAGTGTACAAGACAGAAAAAACATTCAGTACTTC. It yields the protein CAWSVQDRKNIQYF. This chain links TRBV30 with TRBJ2-4; perhaps TRBD1 as D (5 bases). Trimming shortened V by 0 bases and J by 4 bases, and 10 bases separated the two germline ends. The CDR3 totals 14 residues. In germline, CDR1 is GTSNPN, CDR2 SVGIG (reference sequence).

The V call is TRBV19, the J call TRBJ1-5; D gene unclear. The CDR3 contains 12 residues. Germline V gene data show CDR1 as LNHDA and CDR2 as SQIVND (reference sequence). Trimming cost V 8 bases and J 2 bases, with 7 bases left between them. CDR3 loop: CASARGNQPQHF. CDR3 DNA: TGTGCCAGTGCGCGGGGCAATCAGCCCCAGCATTTT.

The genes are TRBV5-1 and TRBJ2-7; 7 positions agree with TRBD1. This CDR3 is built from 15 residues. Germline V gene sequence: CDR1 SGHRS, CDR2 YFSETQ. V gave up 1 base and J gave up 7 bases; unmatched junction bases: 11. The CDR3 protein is CASSLLDRQTREQYF. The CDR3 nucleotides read TGCGCCAGCAGCTTGTTGGACAGGCAAACGCGGGAGCAGTACTTC.

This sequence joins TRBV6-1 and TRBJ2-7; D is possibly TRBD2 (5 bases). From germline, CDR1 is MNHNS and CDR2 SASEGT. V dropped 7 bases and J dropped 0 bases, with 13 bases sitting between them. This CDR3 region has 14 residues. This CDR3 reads CASTLRTYSYEQYF. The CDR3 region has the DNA TGTGCCAGCACCTTGCGGACTTACTCCTACGAGCAGTACTTC.

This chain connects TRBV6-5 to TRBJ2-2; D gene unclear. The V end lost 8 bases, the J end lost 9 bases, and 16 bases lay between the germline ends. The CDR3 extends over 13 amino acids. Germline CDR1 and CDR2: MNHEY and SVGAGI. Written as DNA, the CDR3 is TGTGCCAGCGGTAGACTTGCCCAGCGGGAGCTGTTTTTT. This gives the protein CASGRLAQRELFF.

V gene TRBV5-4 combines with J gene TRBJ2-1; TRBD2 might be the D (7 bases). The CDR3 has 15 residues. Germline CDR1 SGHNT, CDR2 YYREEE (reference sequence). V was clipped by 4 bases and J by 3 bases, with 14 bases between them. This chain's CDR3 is CASSLWGGGYNEQFF. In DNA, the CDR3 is TGTGCCAGCAGCCTGTGGGGGGGCGGCTACAATGAGCAGTTCTTC.

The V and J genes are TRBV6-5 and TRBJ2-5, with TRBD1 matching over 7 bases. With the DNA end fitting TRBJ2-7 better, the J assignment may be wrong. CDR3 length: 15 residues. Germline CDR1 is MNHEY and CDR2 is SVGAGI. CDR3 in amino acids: CASSYVPGGADEQYF. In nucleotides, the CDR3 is TGTGCCAGCAGTTACGTTCCAGGGGGAGCGGACGAGCAGTACTTC.

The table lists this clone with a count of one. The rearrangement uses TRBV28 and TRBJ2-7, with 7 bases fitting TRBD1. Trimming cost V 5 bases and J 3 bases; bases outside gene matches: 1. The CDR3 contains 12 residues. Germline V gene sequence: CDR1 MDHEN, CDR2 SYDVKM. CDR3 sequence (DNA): TGTGCCAGCAGTCGACAGGGCTACGAGCAGTACTTC. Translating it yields CASSRQGYEQYF.